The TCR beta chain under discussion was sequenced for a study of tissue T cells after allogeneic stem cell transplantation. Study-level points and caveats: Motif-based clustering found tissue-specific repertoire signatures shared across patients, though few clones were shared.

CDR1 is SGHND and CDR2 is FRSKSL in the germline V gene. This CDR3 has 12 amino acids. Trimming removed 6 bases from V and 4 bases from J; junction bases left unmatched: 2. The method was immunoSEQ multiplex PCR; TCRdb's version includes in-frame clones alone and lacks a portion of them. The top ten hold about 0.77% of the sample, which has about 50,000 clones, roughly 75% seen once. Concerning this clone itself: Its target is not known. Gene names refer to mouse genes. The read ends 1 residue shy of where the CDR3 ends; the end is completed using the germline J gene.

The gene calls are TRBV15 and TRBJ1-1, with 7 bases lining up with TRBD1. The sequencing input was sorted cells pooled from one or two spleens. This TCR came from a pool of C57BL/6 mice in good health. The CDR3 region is CASSRDSTEVFF. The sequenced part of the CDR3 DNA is TGTGCCAGCAGCCGGGACAGCACAGAAGTCTTC.